A single sample gave rise to the 20 T cell receptor beta chains below, sequenced in a study of blood T cells in healthy people across ages (dated by TCRdb to between 2015 and 2017). The protocol used for the library was 5' RACE. The run used an Illumina HiSeq 2500. A second PCR of about 7 to 12 cycles was run with a J-beta primer mix and a sample-barcoded 5' primer. TCRdb trimmed public reads at Q25 via fastp, called clones via MiXCR and kept in-frame beta chains. Every CDR3 protein is listed once, alongside the most common genes and DNA of its rows. The sample table lists roughly 720,000 distinct CDR3 sequences, around half of them with a count of one. In total, the top ten clones hold 40% to 50% of the sample. The source material was blood. These receptors all stem from a man at least 80 years old in good health.

This clonotype was detected a few times. The CDR3 DNA reads as TGTGCCAGCAGCTTAGTGCTTCCAGATACGCAGTATTTT. This gives the protein CASSLVLPDTQYF. The V and J genes are TRBV7-3 and TRBJ2-3, with D hard to call. This CDR3 region has 13 residues. V lost 2 bases to trimming and J lost 4 bases, with 7 bases between them. Germline CDR1 reads SGHTA; CDR2 reads FQGTGA.

This clonotype was found a few times. The chain employs TRBV20-1 and TRBJ2-5; 8 nucleotides agree with TRBD1. CDR1 is DFQATT, CDR2 SNEGSKA, per germline (reference sequence). V was clipped by 6 bases and J by 1 base; unmatched bases: 4. This CDR3 is 13 amino acids long. The CDR3 DNA reads as TGCAGTGCCCCAGGGGGCAGCCAAGAGACCCAGTACTTC. This codes for CSAPGGSQETQYF.

This clonotype was seen a few times. CDR3 sequence: CASSRLAAEETQYF. DNA for the CDR3: TGTGCCAGCAGCCGGCTAGCGGCCGAAGAGACCCAGTACTTC. The chain has TRBV4-2 and TRBJ2-5; 7 nucleotides agree with TRBD2. The CDR3 totals 14 residues. The V gene end was trimmed by 4 bases and the J gene end by 3 bases; junction bases not matched to a gene: 5. The V gene's germline CDR1 is LGHNA and CDR2 YNFKEQ.

This clonotype was counted once. One end of the junction does not line up with germline, which may come from a read error. The chain uses TRBV12-3 or TRBV12-4 and TRBJ1-2; the D is unclear. The CDR3 has 13 amino acids. CDR3 in amino acids: CASRRAALYGCTF. The CDR3 nucleotides are TGTGCCAGCAGGAGGGCAGCACTCTATGGCTGCACCTTC.

Written as DNA, the CDR3 is TGTGCCAGCAGCGTCCGCAGTGACTGGGACTACACCTTC. Translated, it gives CASSVRSDWDYTF. The V and J genes are TRBV7-2 and TRBJ1-2; D is unclear. CDR1 and CDR2 from the germline V gene are SGHTA and FQGNSA. With 5 bases removed from V and 10 bases from J, the gap between germline ends came to 17 bases. This CDR3 spans 13 amino acids.

This clonotype was seen a handful of times. The chain is built from TRBV29-1 and TRBJ2-7, with 8 bases identical to TRBD1. Losses at the gene ends were 3 bases for V and 2 bases for J; bases not matched to a gene: 3. CDR1 and CDR2 from the germline V gene are SQVTM and ANQGSEA. The CDR3 is made up of 13 amino acids. CDR3 DNA: TGCAGCGTTGATACAGGGGGGCCCTACGAGCAGTACTTC. Protein: CSVDTGGPYEQYF.

The chain recombines TRBV2 with TRBJ2-1, with D hard to call. Between the trimmed V and J ends, which lost 0 bases and 2 bases, there was a span of 2 bases. The CDR3 runs to 13 residues. Germline lookup yields CDR1 SNHLY and CDR2 FYNNEI. The CDR3 nucleotides read TGTGCCAGCAGTGAAGCGGCCTACAATGAGCAGTTCTTC. Its protein product is CASSEAAYNEQFF.

Comment on this clonotype: This may stem from a read error, because a much larger clone lies one nucleotide away. V and J are TRBV12-3 or TRBV12-4 and TRBJ2-1, with D perhaps matching TRBD2 (5 bases). The J call may be wrong; the DNA end is better matched by TRBJ2-7. The CDR3 runs 16 residues. The chain's CDR3 is CASSFGRRLSYNEQYF. The DNA for the CDR3 is TGTGCCAGCAGTTTCGGGCGGAGGCTCTCCTACAATGAGCAGTACTTC.

The rearrangement links TRBV18 to TRBJ1-6; 7 bases fit TRBD1. The V segment lost 3 bases and the J segment 7 bases; nucleotides outside the gene matches: 3. Germline V lookup: CDR1 KGHSH, CDR2 LQKENI. The CDR3 has 14 amino acids. This CDR3 reads CASSPPRGNSPLHF. The CDR3 region has the DNA TGTGCCAGCTCACCTCCCAGGGGGAATTCACCCCTCCACTTT.

The chain is built from TRBV6-5 and TRBJ2-7; D is possibly TRBD2 (5 bases). The CDR3 runs 15 residues. The V end lost 6 bases, the J end lost 1 base, and 16 bases lay between the germline ends. Looked up from germline, CDR1 is MNHEY and CDR2 is SVGAGI. The CDR3 here is CASRLKERGSYEQYF. The CDR3 DNA is TGTGCCAGCAGACTCAAGGAACGGGGTTCCTACGAGCAGTACTTC.

This clonotype was detected only a few times. The rearrangement links TRBV6-2 or TRBV6-3 to TRBJ1-5, with D uncertain. The CDR3 is 15 amino acids. Germline V gene data show CDR1 as MNHEY and CDR2 as SVGEGT. V was trimmed by 5 bases and J by 5 bases, leaving 16 bases between them. The CDR3 here is CASSPPRIGDQPQHF. The DNA for the CDR3 is TGTGCCAGCAGTCCCCCTAGGATCGGGGATCAGCCCCAGCATTTT.

The V call is TRBV6-1, the J call TRBJ2-1, with TRBD2 matching 11 bases. Germline V lookup: CDR1 MNHNS, CDR2 SASEGT. The CDR3 contains 16 residues. Unmatched junction bases numbered 10, after V lost 6 bases and J lost 6 bases. The CDR3 DNA reads as TGTGCCAGCAGCCCGACTAGCGGGACGGGTTCCAATGAGCAGTTCTTC. It encodes CASSPTSGTGSNEQFF.

This chain links TRBV4-2 with TRBJ2-5; D perhaps matches TRBD2 (6 bases). This CDR3 contains 15 residues. Between the trimmed V and J ends, which lost 3 bases and 11 bases, there was a span of 22 bases. The V gene's germline CDR1 is LGHNA and CDR2 YNFKEQ. The CDR3 here is CASSQPGLTNNEQYF. CDR3 sequence (DNA): TGTGCCAGCAGCCAGCCGGGACTTACCAACAATGAGCAGTACTTC.

This clonotype turned up a few times. The J gene is TRBJ2-5, the V gene TRBV20-1; 8 bases line up with TRBD2. V lost 3 bases and J lost 5; bases outside the gene matches: 11. CDR1 and CDR2 from the germline V gene are DFQATT and SNEGSKA (reference sequence). This CDR3 is built from 15 residues. CDR3 residues: CSASIGRGRLETQYF. The CDR3 DNA reads TGCAGTGCTAGTATCGGGAGGGGTCGTTTGGAGACCCAGTACTTC.

The chain uses TRBV9 and TRBJ2-5, with D unclear. Between the trimmed V and J ends, which lost 2 bases and 5 bases, there was a span of 16 bases. CDR1 is SGDLS and CDR2 is YYNGEE in the germline V gene. The CDR3 covers 15 residues. The CDR3 loop reads CASSVSTQLSETQYF. The CDR3 nucleotides are TGTGCCAGCAGCGTCTCTACGCAATTAAGTGAGACCCAGTACTTC.

V usage is TRBV6-5 and J usage is TRBJ2-3; no clear D. The germline gives CDR1 MNHEY, CDR2 SVGAGI. CDR3 length: 15 residues. The V and J ends lost 2 bases and 0 bases respectively, with 9 bases between them. For the CDR3, the DNA is TGTGCCAGCAGTTACGACGGCACTAGCACAGATACGCAGTATTTT. Protein sequence: CASSYDGTSTDTQYF.

The chain joins TRBV27 to TRBJ1-5; no firm D call. Trimming shortened V by 3 bases and J by 3 bases, and 12 bases separated the two germline ends. CDR3 length: 15 amino acids. CDR1 MNHEY and CDR2 SMNVEV come from the germline V gene (reference sequence). Here the CDR3 reads CASSFTAGFNQPQHF. CDR3 DNA sequence: TGTGCCAGCAGTTTCACAGCCGGGTTCAATCAGCCCCAGCATTTT.

This clonotype was found a few times. The J gene is TRBJ2-2, the V gene TRBV20-1; 12 bases match TRBD2. CDR1 is DFQATT and CDR2 is SNEGSKA in the germline V gene (reference sequence). After removal of 5 bases from V and 5 bases from J, the junction contained 9 bases not matched to a gene. CDR3 length: 16 residues. CDR3 region: CSAQPGTSGRTGELFF. The CDR3 DNA is TGCAGTGCTCAACCCGGGACTAGCGGGCGGACCGGGGAGCTGTTTTTT.

The V and J genes are TRBV7-3 and TRBJ2-1; D gene ambiguous. The V and J ends lost 0 bases and 5 bases respectively, with 5 bases between them. CDR3 size: 13 residues. Per germline, CDR1 SGHTA and CDR2 FQGTGA. This chain's CDR3 is CASSLTNNNEQFF. The CDR3, as DNA: TGTGCCAGCAGCTTAACGAACAACAATGAGCAGTTCTTC. Based on the CDR3 plus reference TRBV7-3 and TRBJ2-1, the full variable domain is GAGVSQTPSNKVTEKGKYVELRCDPISGHTALYWYRQSLGQGPEFLIYFQGTGAADDSGLPNDRFFAVRPEGSVSTLKIQRTERGDSAVYLCASSLTNNNEQFFGPGTRLTVL.

The V gene is TRBV9, the J gene TRBJ2-5; D gene ambiguous. The CDR3 totals 14 residues. The germline V gene has CDR1 SGDLS and CDR2 YYNGEE. Trimming cost V 0 bases and J 1 base, with 7 bases left between them. CDR3 DNA sequence: TGTGCCAGCAGCGTAGAGGGCGGCCAAGAGACCCAGTACTTC. Its protein product is CASSVEGGQETQYF.